This TCR beta chain came from a study of T cells in Graves' hyperthyroidism and ophthalmopathy. This clonotype was observed many times. Its antigen is not identified. This CDR3 is 13 amino acids long. Trimming removed 7 bases at V and 2 bases at J, with 8 bases between. It was RNA transcripts that yielded the amplified TCR beta CDR3 regions. TCR CDR3 regions were first amplified by RT-PCR with HTBI primers. TCRdb ran MiXCR on the multiplex PCR reads and lists one entry per CDR3 protein. The sample lists a few hundred thousand distinct CDR3 sequences; around 13% were seen once. Clinicians diagnosed patients from clinical symptoms, serum thyroxine and TRAb, thyroid ultrasound and orbital computed tomography. PBMCs were derived from about 9.1 ml fresh peripheral blood. Study-wide results and limits: Most clonotypes expanded in the thyroid (above 0.001) were also present in blood.

The chain employs TRBV12-3 or TRBV12-4 and TRBJ2-2; D is unclear. This TCR was sampled from a woman in her 30s with Graves' hyperthyroidism that later progressed to Graves' ophthalmopathy. The source material was blood. The CDR3 DNA reads as TGTGCCAGCACAGGTTCTAACACCGGGGAGCTGTTTTTT. Amino acids: CASTGSNTGELFF.